The text below deals with one T cell receptor beta chain. This clone's antigen is unknown. No quality values exist for individual bases; no much larger clone is one base distant. The sample belongs to a study of immune characteristics of hereditary and idiopathic chronic pancreatitis. As for the study more broadly: Local immune cells and TCRbeta repertoires in the pancreas were profiled in this study for hereditary and idiopathic chronic pancreatitis, with control organ donor pancreases used for comparison. TCRbeta sequencing covered a few control pancreases, about seven hereditary chronic pancreatitis pancreases and roughly 6 idiopathic chronic pancreatitis pancreases. The gDNA-based approach was selected because minimal in vitro experimental manipulation of pancreas-infiltrating T cells was involved. Overall study outcomes, separate from this receptor: Among 10 to 15 chronic pancreatitis patients, higher numbers of productive TCR rearrangements went along with higher disease severity scores, showing a positive correlation. Vbeta-Jbeta gene family usage, including TRBV10, TRBV19, TRBV23 and TRBV5, differed between hereditary and idiopathic chronic pancreatitis. Compared with controls, TCRbeta repertoire diversity was significantly higher and clonality was lower in both chronic pancreatitis groups. The study did not include chronic pancreatitis caused by alcohol use. Because patient tissue could be obtained only at the time of TPIAT, immune findings may have been influenced by differences in disease duration.

Chronic pancreatitis pancreas tissue was obtained from patients undergoing total pancreatectomy with islet autotransplantation (TPIAT). The chronic pancreatitis patients who were included had no known history of diabetes. For TCRbeta sequencing, genomic DNA was extracted directly from bulk pancreas tissue without sorting T cells. Pancreas tissues from patients and organ donors were collected consecutively at two US centers. Including the terminal cysteine and phenylalanine, the CDR3 comprises 14 residues. CDR3 DNA is the only sequence kept; it has 42 bases, read in frame from the first base. Reading the germline V gene gives CDR1 SGHVS and CDR2 FQNEAQ. V gives up 5 bases and J gives up 2 bases, and the segment between their germline ends measures 12 bases. The library was prepared using the immunoSEQ multiplex PCR assay. From pancreatic genomic DNA, the TCRbeta CDR3 region and adjacent sequences were amplified and sequenced. The study's own analysis went as follows. Productive clonality and productive rearrangement counts were measured along with repertoire diversity, which was expressed as a mean normalized Shannon-Wiener index. Control and chronic pancreatitis repertoire metrics were compared by means of the nonparametric Mann-Whitney U test. A clonotype counted as shared when its CDR3beta sequence had identical amino acid composition and length across subjects. The table comes from immuneACCESS by way of TCRdb, which keeps in-frame sequences with V and J called. Part of the clones is missing from these tables; in studies checked, under half for an unresolved V gene and the rest for unknown reasons. The V and J calls and clone size are taken from that table; D and trimming were inferred from the DNA. The sample table contains about 1,800 clones; only one count was recorded for around four fifths of them. The ten largest clones capture around 15% of the sample.

Material: pancreas tissue with hereditary chronic pancreatitis. The sequence is built from TRBV7-8 and TRBJ1-1; the D gene remains uncertain. The clonotype originates from a human donor with chronic pancreatitis. The DNA sequence is given as TGTGCCAGCAGCGAGCGACACGTTAACACTGAAGCTTTCTTT. It specifies CASSERHVNTEAFF. Reference TRBV7-8 and TRBJ1-1 genes cover what lies past the CDR3, so the full variable domain is GAGVSQSPRYKVAKRGQDVALRCDPISGHVSLFWYQQALGQGPEFLTYFQNEAQLDKSGLPSDRFFAERPEGSVSTLKIQRTQQEDSAVYLCASSERHVNTEAFFGQGTRLTVV.